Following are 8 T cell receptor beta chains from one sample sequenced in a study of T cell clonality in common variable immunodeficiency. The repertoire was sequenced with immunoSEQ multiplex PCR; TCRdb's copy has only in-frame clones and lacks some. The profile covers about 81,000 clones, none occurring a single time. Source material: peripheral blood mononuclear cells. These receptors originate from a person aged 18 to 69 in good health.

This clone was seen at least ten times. The CDR3: CASSEVGLKSSTDTQYF. The part of the CDR3 DNA that was read is TGTGCCAGCAGTGAGGTGGGGCTGAAGTCTAGCACAGATACG. The rearrangement uses TRBV2 and TRBJ2-3; D possibly corresponds to TRBD1 (5 bases). Sequencing ends 3 residues short of the CDR3 end; the germline J gene provides the rest. CDR1 is SNHLY and CDR2 is FYNNEI in the germline V gene. With 3 bases removed from V and 0 bases from J, the gap between germline ends came to 16 bases. This CDR3 contains 17 residues.

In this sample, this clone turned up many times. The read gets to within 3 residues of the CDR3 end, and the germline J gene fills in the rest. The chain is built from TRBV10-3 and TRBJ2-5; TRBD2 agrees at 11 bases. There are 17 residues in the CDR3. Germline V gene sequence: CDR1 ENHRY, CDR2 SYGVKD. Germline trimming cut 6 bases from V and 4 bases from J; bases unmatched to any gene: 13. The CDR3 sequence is CAISAGTSGLRVETQYF. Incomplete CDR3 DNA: TGTGCCATCAGCGCTGGGACTAGCGGACTAAGGGTAGAGACC.

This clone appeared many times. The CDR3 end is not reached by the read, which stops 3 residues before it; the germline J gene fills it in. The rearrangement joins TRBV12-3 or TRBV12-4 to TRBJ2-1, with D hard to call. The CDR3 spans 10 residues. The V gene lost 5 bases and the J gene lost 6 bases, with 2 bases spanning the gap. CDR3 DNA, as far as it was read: TGTGCCAGCAGTCTCAATGAG. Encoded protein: CASSLNE. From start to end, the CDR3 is CASSLNEQFF.

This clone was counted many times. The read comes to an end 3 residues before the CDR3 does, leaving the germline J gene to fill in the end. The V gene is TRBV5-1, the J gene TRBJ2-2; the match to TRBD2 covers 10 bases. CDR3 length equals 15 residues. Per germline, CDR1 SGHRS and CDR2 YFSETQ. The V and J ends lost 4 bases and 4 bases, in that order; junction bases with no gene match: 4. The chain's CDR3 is CASSRLAGATGELFF. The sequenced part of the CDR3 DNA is TGCGCCAGCAGCCGGCTAGCGGGAGCCACCGGGGAG.

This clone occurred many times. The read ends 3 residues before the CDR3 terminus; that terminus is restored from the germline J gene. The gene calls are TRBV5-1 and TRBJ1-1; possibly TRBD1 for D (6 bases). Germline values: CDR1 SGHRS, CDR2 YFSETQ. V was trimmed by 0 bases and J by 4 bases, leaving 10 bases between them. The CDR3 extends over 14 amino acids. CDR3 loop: CASSLDPRGTEAFF. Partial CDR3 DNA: TGCGCCAGCAGCTTGGATCCCAGGGGCACTGAA.

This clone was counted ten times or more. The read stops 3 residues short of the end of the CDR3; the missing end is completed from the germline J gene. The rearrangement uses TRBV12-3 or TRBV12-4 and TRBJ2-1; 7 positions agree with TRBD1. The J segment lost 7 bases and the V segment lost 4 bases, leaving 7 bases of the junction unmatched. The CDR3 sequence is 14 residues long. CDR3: CASSSPTGMNEQFF. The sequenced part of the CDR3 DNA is TGTGCCAGCAGTTCCCCGACAGGGATGAATGAG.

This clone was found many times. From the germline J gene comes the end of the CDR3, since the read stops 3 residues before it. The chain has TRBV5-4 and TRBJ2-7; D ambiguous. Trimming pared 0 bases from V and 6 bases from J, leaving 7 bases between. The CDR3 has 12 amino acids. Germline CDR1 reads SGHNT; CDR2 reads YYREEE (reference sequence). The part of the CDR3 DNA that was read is TGTGCCAGCAGCTTGGATAGTTTCGAG. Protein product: CASSLDSFE. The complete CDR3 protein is CASSLDSFEQYF.

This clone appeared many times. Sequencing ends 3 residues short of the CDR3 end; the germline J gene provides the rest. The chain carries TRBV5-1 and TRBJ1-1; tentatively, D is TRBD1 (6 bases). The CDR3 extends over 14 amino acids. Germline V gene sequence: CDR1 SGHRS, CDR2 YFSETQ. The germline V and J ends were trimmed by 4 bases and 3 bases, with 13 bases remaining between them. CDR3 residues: CASSPYPGDTEAFF. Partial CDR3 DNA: TGCGCCAGCAGCCCCTATCCAGGGGACACTGAA.